The table lists the clone carrying this TCR beta chain with a few counts. What it binds is not known. Treatment denoted: roughly 11-day PBMC culture with coronavirus spike peptide pools or control peptides (ViraFEST assay). The germline V gene has CDR1 MNHNS and CDR2 SASEGT. With 6 bases removed from V and 2 bases from J, the gap between germline ends came to 10 bases. This CDR3 has 13 amino acids. This record comes from a study of vaccination and CD4 T cells after COVID-19. Background on the study: Overlapping peptides of the spike proteins of SARS-CoV-2, HCoV-NL63, HCoV-OC43 and HCoV-229E were used for cell stimulation.

Sequenced with the Oncomine TCR Beta short-read assay was DNA taken from cultured CD4+ T cells. Genomic DNA was taken out of cultured CD4+ T cells by extraction. TCRdb called the PCR reads again in MiXCR, with one record for every CDR3 protein. The data hold around 20,000 distinct CDR3 sequences, with approximately 50% observed a single time. The rearrangement links TRBV6-1 to TRBJ1-1, with D maybe TRBD1 (5 bases). The sequences come from CD4+ T cells from blood, cultured in vitro, collected before SARS-CoV-2 vaccination. The source of this sequence is a human donor who had recovered from COVID-19. The CDR3 sequence: CASSRGVNTEAFF. The DNA for the CDR3 is TGTGCCAGCAGCCGAGGGGTAAACACTGAAGCTTTCTTT.